One and the same sample provided the 12 T cell receptor beta chains below, sequenced in a study of blood T cell repertoires in COVID-19. The table came from immunoSEQ multiplex PCR; TCRdb's copy has only in-frame clones and leaves some out. This sample carries about 110,000 clones, roughly 88% of them seen once, and the ten largest clones take over 2%. The material sequenced was peripheral blood. These receptors all come from a human donor in a cohort sampled during active COVID-19.

The CDR3 bases are TGTGCCAGCAGCCAAGCCGGGACTAGCGGGAGCTCCTACAATGAGCAGTTCTTC. Its protein is CASSQAGTSGSSYNEQFF. The chain employs TRBV3-1 (or the pseudogene TRBV3-2) and TRBJ2-1, with 14 positions matching TRBD2. The CDR3 extends over 18 amino acids. V shed 1 base, J shed 0 bases, and the junction held 2 bases outside the gene matches. Germline V gene data show CDR1 as LGHDT and CDR2 as YNNKEL (reference sequence).

This clone has only a few counts. The V call is TRBV7-8, the J call TRBJ2-7; 9 bases fit TRBD1. The V gene's germline CDR1 is SGHVS and CDR2 FQNEAQ. CDR3 size: 14 residues. V trimming: 5 bases; J trimming: 3 bases; junction bases outside the gene matches: 5. The CDR3 loop reads CASSTGTGFYEQYF. The DNA for the CDR3 is TGTGCCAGCAGCACGGGGACAGGGTTCTACGAGCAGTACTTC.

The chain uses TRBV7-9 and TRBJ1-1; 9 bases are a match to TRBD1. J lost 5 bases, V lost 5 bases, and 6 bases had no gene match. From germline, CDR1 is SEHNR and CDR2 FQNEAQ (reference sequence). The CDR3 is 14 amino acids. This chain's CDR3 is CASSPGTGRTEAFF. As DNA, the CDR3 is TGTGCCAGCAGCCCCGGGACAGGGCGAACTGAAGCTTTCTTT.

The V call is TRBV6-1, the J call TRBJ1-2; TRBD1 might be the D (6 bases). V was cut by 2 bases and J by 3 bases, with 16 bases left in between. CDR1 and CDR2 (germline): MNHNS, SASEGT. The CDR3 is made up of 16 amino acids. CDR3 sequence reads: CASSESTGTIYYGYTF. CDR3 DNA sequence: TGTGCCAGCAGTGAAAGCACAGGGACCATTTACTATGGCTACACCTTC.

V usage is TRBV5-1 and J usage is TRBJ2-7; 7 nucleotides align to TRBD1. Trimming cost V 4 bases and J 3 bases; bases outside gene matches: 7. The germline V gene has CDR1 SGHRS and CDR2 YFSETQ. This CDR3 is built from 14 residues. CDR3 loop: CASSPPWDSYEQYF. DNA of the CDR3: TGCGCCAGCAGCCCCCCTTGGGACAGCTACGAGCAGTACTTC.

V and J are TRBV2 and TRBJ2-7; tentative D call: TRBD2 (6 bases). CDR3 length: 13 amino acids. Germline values: CDR1 SNHLY, CDR2 FYNNEI. V shed 2 bases and J shed 3 bases, with 8 bases lying between them. The CDR3 loop reads CASSEPGSYEQYF. The CDR3 nucleotides are TGTGCCAGCAGTGAACCCGGGAGCTACGAGCAGTACTTC.

This clone was detected a few times. The chain joins TRBV2 to TRBJ1-5; D might be TRBD1 (6 bases). Germline V CDR1 and CDR2: SNHLY, FYNNEI. V was shortened by 0 bases and J by 2 bases, with 8 bases between the two germline ends. The CDR3 loop spans 15 amino acids. DNA for the CDR3: TGTGCCAGCAGTGAAGCGCACAGGGGCAATCAGCCCCAGCATTTT. Translated, it gives CASSEAHRGNQPQHF.

This chain links TRBV28 with TRBJ1-3; D may be TRBD1 (5 bases). The CDR3 is 15 residues long. Deletions cut 4 bases from V and 4 bases from J, with 14 bases between. The germline V gene encodes CDR1 MDHEN and CDR2 SYDVKM. This CDR3 is CASSSGQGWGNTIYF. CDR3 nucleotides: TGTGCCAGCAGTTCCGGCCAGGGCTGGGGAAACACCATATATTTT.

The V call is TRBV10-3, the J call TRBJ2-2; 7 nucleotides agree with TRBD2. There are 14 residues in the CDR3. V shed 11 bases and J 6 bases; nucleotides not matched to a gene: 12. CDR1 and CDR2 (germline): ENHRY, SYGVKD. CDR3 nucleotides: TGTGCCGCGACTAGCCCCGTCTTCGCCGGGGAGCTGTTTTTT. It yields the protein CAATSPVFAGELFF.

The chain has TRBV19 and TRBJ2-2, with D possibly TRBD1 on 6 matching bases. The CDR3 contains 14 residues. V lost 7 bases, J lost 5 bases, and 14 bases lay in between. Germline loops: CDR1 LNHDA, CDR2 SQIVND (reference sequence). CDR3 nucleotide sequence: TGTGCCAGTACACCGGGACAACTGACCGGGGAGCTGTTTTTT. Translated: CASTPGQLTGELFF.

The gene calls are TRBV15 and TRBJ2-1; TRBD1 matches 10 bases. The CDR3 consists of 15 residues. Germline V gene sequence: CDR1 LNHNV, CDR2 YYDKDF (reference sequence). Trimming took 8 bases from V and 8 from J; bases not matched to a gene: 12. DNA of the CDR3: TGTGCCACCCGAGTTGGAGGACAGGGGGTTCATGAGCAGTTCTTC. Translating gives CATRVGGQGVHEQFF.

This rearrangement joins TRBV27 to TRBJ2-6; D ambiguous. V was shortened by 2 bases and J by 6 bases, with 11 bases between the two germline ends. Germline V gene data show CDR1 as MNHEY and CDR2 as SMNVEV (reference sequence). This CDR3 is built from 15 residues. The CDR3 loop is CASSLVGPSANVLTF. For the CDR3, the DNA is TGTGCCAGCAGTTTAGTGGGCCCCTCGGCCAACGTCCTGACTTTC.